This T cell receptor beta chain was profiled in a study of blood T cells in healthy people across ages. At the level of the study: With template switching, about one barcoded beta molecule was captured per two T cells.

The authors ran a second PCR of roughly 6 to 12 cycles using a sample-barcoded 5' primer and a J-beta primer mix. TCRdb reprocessed the 5' RACE reads with MiXCR, giving one entry per CDR3 protein. The data contain around 2 million distinct CDR3 sequences, around 40% of them singletons. V was shortened by 3 bases and J by 1 base, with 7 bases between the two germline ends. Per the germline V gene, CDR1 is LNHDA and CDR2 is SQIVND (reference sequence). The CDR3 length is 14 residues. Each donor's blood draw was roughly 10 milliliters of peripheral blood. The V call is TRBV19, the J call TRBJ1-3, with D possibly being TRBD1 (5 bases). This clonotype was obtained from a human donor in good health. Sequenced material: blood. DNA of the CDR3: TGTGCCAGTAGTATTTCAGGGTCTGGAAACACCATATATTTT. It is translated as CASSISGSGNTIYF.